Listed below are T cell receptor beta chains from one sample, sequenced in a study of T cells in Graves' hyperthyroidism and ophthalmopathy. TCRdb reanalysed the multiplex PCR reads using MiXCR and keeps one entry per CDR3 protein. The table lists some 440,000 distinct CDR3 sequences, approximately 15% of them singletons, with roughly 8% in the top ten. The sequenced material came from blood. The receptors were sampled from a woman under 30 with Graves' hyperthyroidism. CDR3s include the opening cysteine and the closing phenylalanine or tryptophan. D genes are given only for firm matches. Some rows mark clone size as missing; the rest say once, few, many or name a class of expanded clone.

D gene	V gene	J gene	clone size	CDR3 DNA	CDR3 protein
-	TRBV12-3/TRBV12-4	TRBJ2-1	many	TGTGCCAGCAGTTCTCTTTCAGGGTACAATGAGCAGTTCTTC	CASSSLSGYNEQFF
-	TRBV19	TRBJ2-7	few	TGTGCCAGTAGTGGAGCCGGGACCCTAACCTACGAGCAGTACTTC	CASSGAGTLTYEQYF
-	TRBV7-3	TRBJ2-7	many	TGTGCCAACAGCTTAGAAGGCTGGGCGATGCAGTACTTC	CANSLEGWAMQYF
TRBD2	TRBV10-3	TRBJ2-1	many	TGTGCCACCTCCGCCGGGCTAGCGGGGATGTCCAATGAGCAGTTCTTC	CATSAGLAGMSNEQFF
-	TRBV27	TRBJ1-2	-	TGTGCCAGCAGTTTAACAGGGAAGGGCTATGGCTACACCTTC	CASSLTGKGYGYTF
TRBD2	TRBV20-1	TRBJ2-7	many	TGCAGTGCTGAAGCTCCGAGCGGGAACTCCTACGAGCAGTACTTC	CSAEAPSGNSYEQYF
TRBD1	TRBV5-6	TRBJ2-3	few	TGTGCCAGCAGCTCCGGGACAGGGCGCACAGATACGCAGTATTTT	CASSSGTGRTDTQYF
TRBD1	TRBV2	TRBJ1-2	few	TGTGCCAGCAGTGAAGCAAGGGGACAGGGGGCTGGTGGCTACACCTTC	CASSEARGQGAGGYTF
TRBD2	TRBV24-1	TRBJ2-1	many	TGTGCCACCAGTGGCCTAGCGGGAGGGGGTCTAATTGAGCAGTTCTTC	CATSGLAGGGLIEQFF
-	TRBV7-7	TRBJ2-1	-	TGTGCTAGCAGCTTTTCCCCATTTGACATTGGGCAGTTCTTC	CASSFSPFDIGQFF
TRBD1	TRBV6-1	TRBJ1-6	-	TGTACCAGCAGTGAAGAAGGGGGACAGGGTTATTCACCCCTCCACTTT	CTSSEEGGQGYSPLHF
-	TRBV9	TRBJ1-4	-	TGTGCCAGCAGCCTTTCGGCCGCAACTAATGAAAAACTGTTTTTT	CASSLSAATNEKLFF
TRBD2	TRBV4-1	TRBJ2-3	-	TGCGCCAGCAGCCATCCTAGCGGGAGAACAAATACGCAGTATTTT	CASSHPSGRTNTQYF
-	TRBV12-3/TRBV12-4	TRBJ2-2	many	TGTGCCAGCAGTACCTACAGGGTCGGGAACACCGGGGAGCTGTTTTTT	CASSTYRVGNTGELFF
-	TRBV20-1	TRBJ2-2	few	TGCAGTGCTAGAGATCACCGGGGCACCGGGGAGCTGTTTTTT	CSARDHRGTGELFF
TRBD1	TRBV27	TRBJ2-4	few	TGTGCCAGCAGTCCGCTGGACAGGGTCGCCAAAAACATTCAGTACTTC	CASSPLDRVAKNIQYF
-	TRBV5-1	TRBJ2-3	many	TGCGCCAGCACCCTTTGGGGGGCCTCCACAGATACGCAGTATTTT	CASTLWGASTDTQYF
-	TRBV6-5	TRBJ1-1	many	TGTGCCAGCAGTTACTCGAGGGGTTTGAACACTGAAGCTTTCTTT	CASSYSRGLNTEAFF
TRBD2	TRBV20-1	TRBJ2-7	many	TGCAGTGGTAAGGGACTAGCGGGAGGTTCCTACGAGCAGTACTTC	CSGKGLAGGSYEQYF
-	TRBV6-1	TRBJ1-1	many	TGTGCCAGCTACGGGCGTCTGAACACTGAAGCTTTCTTT	CASYGRLNTEAFF
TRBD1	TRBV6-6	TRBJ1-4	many	TGTGCCAGCAGTTACTCGACAGGGGGATTCGGAAAACTGTTTTTT	CASSYSTGGFGKLFF
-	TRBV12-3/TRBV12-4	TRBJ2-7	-	TGTGCCAGCAGTTTAACGACGGGGCGAGAGCAGTACTTC	CASSLTTGREQYF
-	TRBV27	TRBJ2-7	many	TGTGCCAGCAGTCGGGAGTGGGGCTCCTACGAGCAGTACTTC	CASSREWGSYEQYF
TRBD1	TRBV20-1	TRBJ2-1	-	TGCAGTGCTAGTGAGCCCAGGACAGGGCACTCCTACAATGAGCAGTTCTTC	CSASEPRTGHSYNEQFF
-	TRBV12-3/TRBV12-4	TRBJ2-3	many	TGTGCCAGCAGTTCTGCCACAGATACGCAGTATTTT	CASSSATDTQYF
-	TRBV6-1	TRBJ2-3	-	TGTGCCAGCAGGCCTGGAGGGCGGATCTTCACAGATACGCAGTATTTT	CASRPGGRIFTDTQYF
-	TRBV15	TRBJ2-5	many	TGTGCCACCAGCAGAAAGAGGGGGGAGACCCAGTACTTC	CATSRKRGETQYF
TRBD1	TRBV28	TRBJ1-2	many	TGTGCCAGCAGTGACAGGGTCCAACAGGGCGGCTACACCTTC	CASSDRVQQGGYTF
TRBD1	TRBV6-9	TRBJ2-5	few	TGTGCCAGCAGTTTGGCGACAGGGGGCCAAGAGACCCAGTACTTC	CASSLATGGQETQYF
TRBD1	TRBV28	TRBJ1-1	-	TGTGCCAGCAGCCATGGACAGGATCGGCCGAACACTGAAGCTTTCTTT	CASSHGQDRPNTEAFF
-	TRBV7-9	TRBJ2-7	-	TGTGCCAGCAGCCAGACCGGGACGCCCGGGCACGAGCAGTACTTC	CASSQTGTPGHEQYF
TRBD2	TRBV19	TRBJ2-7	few	TGTGCCAGTAGTATCCGTTCCCGGGGCGGGGGAGGAGACGAGCAGTACTTC	CASSIRSRGGGGDEQYF
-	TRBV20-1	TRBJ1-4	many	TGCAGTGCTAGAGATCAGGCGGTTGGGGAAAAACTGTTTTTT	CSARDQAVGEKLFF
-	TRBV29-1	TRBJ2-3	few	TGCAGCGTTGAACGTCCGAGGTTTCAAGAACGAGATACGCAGTATTTT	CSVERPRFQERDTQYF
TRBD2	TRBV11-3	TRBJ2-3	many	TGTGCCAGCAGCACGGGACTAGCGGGAGGCTTAAGCACAGATACGCAGTATTTT	CASSTGLAGGLSTDTQYF
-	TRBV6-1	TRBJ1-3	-	TGTGCCAGCAGACCTCCTCCCTCTAACACCATATATTTT	CASRPPPSNTIYF
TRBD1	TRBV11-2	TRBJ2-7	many	TGTGCCAGCAGCCCCAGTGGAGGTAACAGGGGGCGTTACGAGCAGTACTTC	CASSPSGGNRGRYEQYF
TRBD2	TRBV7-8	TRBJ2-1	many	TGTGCCAGCAGAGCTAGCGGGGGAAATGAGCAGTTCTTC	CASRASGGNEQFF
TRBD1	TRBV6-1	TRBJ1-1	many	TGTGCCAGCGTTCGCCCCCCAGGGGGCGTTAATGAAGCTTTCTTT	CASVRPPGGVNEAFF
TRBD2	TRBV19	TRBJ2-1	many	TGTGCCAGTAGTACAGTCGCGGGACTAGCGGCCTACAATGAGCAGTTCTTC	CASSTVAGLAAYNEQFF
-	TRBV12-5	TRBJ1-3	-	TGTGCTAGTGGTCTTGACATCTCTGGAAACACCATATATTTT	CASGLDISGNTIYF
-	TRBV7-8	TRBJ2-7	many	TGTGCCAGCAGCTTAGAGCGGTCAGGGCACCGCTCCTACGAGCAGTACTTC	CASSLERSGHRSYEQYF
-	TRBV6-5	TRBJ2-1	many	TGTGCCAGCAGTTACTCGAGATTGCGGAATGAGCAGTTCTTC	CASSYSRLRNEQFF
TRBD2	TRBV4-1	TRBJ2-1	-	TGCGCCAGCAGCCAACCGACTAGCGGGAGGGCGGATGAGCAGTTCTTC	CASSQPTSGRADEQFF
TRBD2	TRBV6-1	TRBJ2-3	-	TGTGCCAGCAGTGGTGGTATAGCGGGGGACCAAGGGGCAGATACGCAGTATTTT	CASSGGIAGDQGADTQYF
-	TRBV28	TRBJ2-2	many	TGTGCCAGCAGTCCGAGGATTTTTTCCACCGGGGAGCTGTTTTTT	CASSPRIFSTGELFF
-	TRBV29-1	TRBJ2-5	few	TGCAGCGTTGAAGGACAGTTTCAAGAGACCCAGTACTTC	CSVEGQFQETQYF
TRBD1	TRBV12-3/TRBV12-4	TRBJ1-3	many	TGTGCCAGCAGCCGACAGGGCCCCTCTGGAAACACCATATATTTT	CASSRQGPSGNTIYF
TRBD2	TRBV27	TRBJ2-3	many	TGTGCCAGCAGTTATCGGACTAGCGGCACAGATACGCAGTATTTT	CASSYRTSGTDTQYF
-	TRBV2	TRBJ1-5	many	TGTGCCAGCAGTGTAGGCCAGCCCCAGCATTTT	CASSVGQPQHF
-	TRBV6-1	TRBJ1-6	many	TGTGCCAGCAGTGAACGGGGGCGGACTTCACCCCTCCACTTT	CASSERGRTSPLHF
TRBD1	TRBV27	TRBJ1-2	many	TGTGCCAGCAGGGGACAGGGGGCTTCGGGCTACACCTTC	CASRGQGASGYTF
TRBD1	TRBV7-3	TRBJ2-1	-	TGTGCCAGCAGCTCGACAAGACTCCTATCCGGGACAGGGGATTTCAATGAGCAGTTCTTC	CASSSTRLLSGTGDFNEQFF
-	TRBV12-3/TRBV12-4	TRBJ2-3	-	TGTGCCAGCAGAGTTGCAGATACGCAGTATTTT	CASRVADTQYF